Shown below are 32 T cell receptor beta chains from a single sample sequenced in a study of T cell changes during pregnancy in multiple sclerosis. Measured with immunoSEQ multiplex PCR; TCRdb has only the in-frame clones, and not every one. The sample holds approximately 46,000 clones, under 95% seen once. The sequenced sample was CD8+ T cells from peripheral blood mononuclear cells, obtained in the second trimester of pregnancy. All receptors derive from a female donor with multiple sclerosis, enrolled in a pregnancy study.

This sequence joins TRBV7-9 and TRBJ2-1; D uncertain. Germline V gives CDR1 SEHNR, CDR2 FQNEAQ (reference sequence). Trimming stripped 1 base from V and 7 bases from J, with 8 bases between. This CDR3 is 13 amino acids long. This chain's CDR3 is CASSLEQKNEQFF. The CDR3 nucleotides are TGTGCCAGCAGCTTAGAGCAAAAGAATGAGCAGTTCTTC.

This chain uses TRBV7-9 with TRBJ2-2; 7 bases line up with TRBD1. The V segment lost 6 bases and the J segment 7 bases; nucleotides outside the gene matches: 14. There are 16 residues in the CDR3. Germline assignment: CDR1 SEHNR and CDR2 FQNEAQ (reference sequence). Written as DNA, the CDR3 is TGTGCCAGCAGTCCTGAGAGGGGGCAAAAGGACGGGGAGCTGTTTTTT. Amino acid sequence: CASSPERGQKDGELFF. The full variable domain, in which reference TRBV7-9 and TRBJ2-2 provide the parts outside the CDR3, is DTGVSQNPRHKITKRGQNVTFRCDPISEHNRLYWYRQTLGQGPEFLTYFQNEAQLEKSRLLSDRFSAERPKGSFSTLEIQRTEQGDSAMYLCASSPERGQKDGELFFGEGSRLTVL.

This sequence joins TRBV5-5 and TRBJ2-7; 9 bases map to TRBD2. This CDR3 comprises 15 residues. From germline, CDR1 is SGHKS and CDR2 YYEKEE (reference sequence). Losses at the gene ends were 0 bases for V and 5 bases for J; bases not matched to a gene: 6. CDR3 coding DNA: TGTGCCAGCAGCTTGGCGGGGACTAGCCTCCACGAGCAGTACTTC. It codes for CASSLAGTSLHEQYF.

V usage is TRBV9 and J usage is TRBJ2-3; TRBD1 aligns across 9 bases. The V and J ends lost 6 bases and 2 bases, in that order; junction bases with no gene match: 13. The germline V gene has CDR1 SGDLS and CDR2 YYNGEE. CDR3 length: 17 amino acids. CDR3 in DNA: TGTGCCAGCACCTACTATGATCGGACAGGGGACACAGATACGCAGTATTTT. Translation gives CASTYYDRTGDTDTQYF.

V usage is TRBV30 and J usage is TRBJ2-7, with D unresolved. CDR1 and CDR2 (germline): GTSNPN, SVGIG (reference sequence). The CDR3 runs 12 residues. The ends were cut back, 2 bases at V and 1 base at J, with 6 bases in the middle. The CDR3 nucleotides read TGTGCCTGGAGTATGGCATCCTACGAGCAGTACTTC. The encoded protein is CAWSMASYEQYF.

V usage is TRBV18 and J usage is TRBJ2-1, with 7 nucleotides matching TRBD2. Germline CDR1 and CDR2: KGHSH and LQKENI. V was clipped by 0 bases and J by 7 bases; unmatched bases: 6. There are 15 residues in the CDR3. The CDR3 here is CASSPPVTSLNEQFF. DNA of the CDR3: TGTGCCAGCTCACCACCAGTGACTAGCTTAAATGAGCAGTTCTTC.

The rearrangement links TRBV5-6 to TRBJ2-3, with 9 bases aligning to TRBD1. Germline trimming cut 4 bases from V and 0 bases from J; bases unmatched to any gene: 9. CDR3 length equals 17 residues. Germline CDR1 is SGHDT and CDR2 is YYEEEE. CDR3 loop: CASSGGQGLPSTDTQYF. The CDR3 DNA sequence: TGTGCCAGCAGCGGGGGACAGGGACTGCCTAGCACAGATACGCAGTATTTT.

This chain links TRBV10-3 with TRBJ2-2; 8 bases are shared with TRBD1. The CDR3 consists of 13 residues. Germline V CDR1 and CDR2: ENHRY, SYGVKD. V gave up 7 bases and J gave up 8 bases; unmatched junction bases: 6. In nucleotides, the CDR3 is TGTGCCATCACGCCAGGGGGCATAGGGGAGCTGTTTTTT. Its translation is CAITPGGIGELFF.

This clone was seen a few times. V and J are TRBV7-3 and TRBJ1-1; possible D gene TRBD1, 6 bases. The CDR3 runs 15 residues. Looked up from germline, CDR1 is SGHTA and CDR2 is FQGTGA. Trimming shortened V by 1 base and J by 0 bases, and 9 bases separated the two germline ends. The CDR3 sequence: CASSLMTGLNTEAFF. The CDR3, as DNA: TGTGCCAGCAGCTTAATGACAGGACTGAACACTGAAGCTTTCTTT.

This clone has just one count. The chain is built from TRBV30 and TRBJ1-5; possible D gene TRBD1, 6 bases. With 7 bases removed from V and 6 bases from J, the gap between germline ends came to 13 bases. The germline V gene encodes CDR1 GTSNPN and CDR2 SVGIG (reference sequence). This CDR3 has 12 residues. The CDR3 sequence is CASVGGVQPQHF. The CDR3 DNA sequence: TGTGCCTCGGTAGGGGGTGTTCAGCCCCAGCATTTT.

A few counts support this clone. This chain uses TRBV5-4 with TRBJ2-1, with a possible D match to TRBD2 (5 bases). Trimming stripped 0 bases from V and 4 bases from J, with 14 bases between. Germline V gene lookup returns CDR1 SGHNT and CDR2 YYREEE (reference sequence). This CDR3 is built from 16 residues. The CDR3 reads CASSLVTLAPYNEQFF. The CDR3 DNA sequence: TGTGCCAGCAGCTTGGTTACTCTAGCCCCATACAATGAGCAGTTCTTC. Based on the CDR3 plus reference TRBV5-4 and TRBJ2-1, the full variable domain is ETGVTQSPTHLIKTRGQQVTLRCSSQSGHNTVSWYQQALGQGPQFIFQYYREEENGRGNFPPRFSGLQFPNYSSELNVNALELDDSALYLCASSLVTLAPYNEQFFGPGTRLTVL.

J is TRBJ2-3 and V is TRBV7-3, with a tentative D call TRBD2 (6 bases). The CDR3 contains 15 residues. V lost 0 bases and J lost 4, with 11 bases in between. CDR1 SGHTA and CDR2 FQGTGA come from the germline V gene. As DNA, the CDR3 is TGTGCCAGCAGCTTAACCGGGGGTGAGGCAGATACGCAGTATTTT. Its protein is CASSLTGGEADTQYF.

There are a few counts of this clone. This chain connects TRBV6-4 to TRBJ1-6, with D perhaps TRBD1 (5 bases). Per germline, CDR1 MRHNA and CDR2 SNTAGT. Deletions cut 0 bases from V and 10 bases from J, with 13 bases between. The CDR3 sequence is 15 residues long. As DNA, the CDR3 is TGTGCCAGCAGTGACTCGTCCAGGGCCTTGTCACCCCTCCACTTT. Its protein product is CASSDSSRALSPLHF.

This chain connects TRBV14 to TRBJ1-2; D is unresolved. Germline V lookup: CDR1 SGHDN, CDR2 FVKESK. The CDR3 runs to 12 residues. V lost 4 bases and J lost 4, with 7 bases in between. Written as DNA, the CDR3 is TGTGCCAGCAGCCCCGGAGGCTATGGCTACACCTTC. As protein: CASSPGGYGYTF.

This chain joins TRBV7-4 and TRBJ2-3, with a tentative D call TRBD2 (6 bases). Germline lookup yields CDR1 SGHVT and CDR2 SQSDAQ. The CDR3 consists of 15 residues. The V end lost 1 base, the J end lost 5 bases, and 13 bases lay between the germline ends. DNA of the CDR3: TGTGCCAGCAGCTTAGTGTCGGGGGTAAGAGATACGCAGTATTTT. This sequence encodes CASSLVSGVRDTQYF.

The chain uses TRBV7-8 and TRBJ2-1; the match to TRBD1 covers 8 bases. The trim removed 1 base at V and 0 bases at J, leaving 2 bases unmatched. The CDR3 consists of 16 residues. Germline V gene sequence: CDR1 SGHVS, CDR2 FQNEAQ. The CDR3 loop reads CASSLGQGASYNEQFF. CDR3 DNA sequence: TGTGCCAGCAGCTTAGGGCAGGGGGCCTCCTACAATGAGCAGTTCTTC.

V is TRBV5-6 and J is TRBJ2-1, with 8 bases matching TRBD1. The CDR3 sequence is 15 residues long. With V trimmed by 6 bases and J by 4 bases, 9 bases remained unmatched. Germline V gene sequence: CDR1 SGHDT, CDR2 YYEEEE. CDR3 DNA: TGTGCCAGCACCCAGGGGGCAGGGAGATACAATGAGCAGTTCTTC. Translated, it gives CASTQGAGRYNEQFF. The full variable domain, in which reference TRBV5-6 and TRBJ2-1 provide the parts outside the CDR3, is DAGVTQSPTHLIKTRGQQVTLRCSPKSGHDTVSWYQQALGQGPQFIFQYYEEEERQRGNFPDRFSGHQFPNYSSELNVNALLLGDSALYLCASTQGAGRYNEQFFGPGTRLTVL.

V and J are TRBV2 and TRBJ2-5, with 7 bases matching TRBD2. The V gene's germline CDR1 is SNHLY and CDR2 FYNNEI. The CDR3 is made up of 15 amino acids. The trim removed 3 bases at V and 5 bases at J, leaving 9 bases unmatched. The CDR3 region has the DNA TGTGCCAGCAGTGAGTTAACTAGCGCGGTTGAGACCCAGTACTTC. Translation gives CASSELTSAVETQYF.

The chain uses TRBV11-2 and TRBJ1-2; 7 bases map to TRBD1. V lost 5 bases and J lost 1; bases outside the gene matches: 7. The CDR3 sequence is 15 residues long. Germline-derived CDR1 and CDR2 are SGHAT and FQNNGV. CDR3 DNA: TGTGCCAGCAGCCATGGAGGGGGCAATAACTATGGCTACACCTTC. Its protein is CASSHGGGNNYGYTF. Full variable domain (outside the CDR3, taken from reference TRBV11-2 and TRBJ1-2): EAGVAQSPRYKIIEKRQSVAFWCNPISGHATLYWYQQILGQGPKLLIQFQNNGVVDDSQLPKDRFSAERLKGVDSTLKIQPAKLEDSAVYLCASSHGGGNNYGYTFGSGTRLTVV.

The chain employs TRBV7-3 and TRBJ1-1; tentatively, D is TRBD1 (5 bases). CDR1 is SGHTA, CDR2 FQGTGA, per germline. V was trimmed by 1 base and J by 2 bases, leaving 11 bases between them. There are 15 residues in the CDR3. The CDR3 here is CASSLKGWGNTEAFF. CDR3 sequence (DNA): TGTGCCAGCAGCTTAAAGGGGTGGGGTAACACTGAAGCTTTCTTT.

The chain joins TRBV7-8 to TRBJ1-2; D remains unclear. V lost 10 bases, J lost 4 bases, and 19 bases lay in between. Germline V CDR1 and CDR2: SGHVS, FQNEAQ. The CDR3 runs to 14 residues. DNA of the CDR3: TGTGCCACCGATCTATACAGCCCAGCCTATGGCTACACCTTC. Encoded protein: CATDLYSPAYGYTF.

The chain couples TRBV15 to TRBJ2-3, with a weak D call TRBD1 (6 bases). This CDR3 contains 17 residues. Trimming removed 2 bases at V and 2 bases at J, with 17 bases between. CDR1 is LNHNV, CDR2 YYDKDF, per germline (reference sequence). CDR3 DNA sequence: TGTGCCACCAGCAGACCCACCTGGACAGATGACACAGATACGCAGTATTTT. It yields the protein CATSRPTWTDDTDTQYF.

V and J are TRBV27 and TRBJ2-7, with 7 bases lining up with TRBD1. The CDR3 loop spans 16 amino acids. J lost 2 bases, V lost 5 bases, and 12 bases had no gene match. Germline values: CDR1 MNHEY, CDR2 SMNVEV (reference sequence). The CDR3 DNA sequence: TGTGCCAGCAGTCCCTTGGGACAGTACAGCGCCTACGAGCAGTACTTC. Translated: CASSPLGQYSAYEQYF.

The chain joins TRBV9 to TRBJ2-3; 7 nucleotides align to TRBD1. CDR3 length: 16 residues. Germline V gene data show CDR1 as SGDLS and CDR2 as YYNGEE. Trimming at V came to 1 base and at J to 2 bases, leaving 7 bases not matched to a gene. The CDR3 nucleotides are TGTGCCAGCAGCGTACGAGGGGGCGCCTCCACAGATACGCAGTATTTT. The encoded protein is CASSVRGGASTDTQYF.

This chain links TRBV11-3 with TRBJ2-2; 7 nucleotides match TRBD1. This CDR3 contains 14 residues. Germline CDR1 is SGHNT and CDR2 is YENEEA. V dropped 5 bases and J dropped 5; count of bases not matched to a gene: 5. The CDR3 is CASSPPTGTGELFF. The DNA of the CDR3 is TGTGCCAGCAGCCCCCCGACAGGGACCGGGGAGCTGTTTTTT.

This chain connects TRBV6-1 to TRBJ1-1; D ambiguous. Looked up from germline, CDR1 is MNHNS and CDR2 is SASEGT. V lost 7 bases and J 2 bases, leaving 17 bases between the germline ends. The CDR3 contains 15 residues. For the CDR3, the DNA is TGTGCCAGCAAGCGCTCTCCTATACTTAACACTGAAGCTTTCTTT. This gives the protein CASKRSPILNTEAFF.

The chain combines TRBV11-3 with TRBJ2-5, with TRBD2 matching over 10 bases. Germline V lookup: CDR1 SGHNT, CDR2 YENEEA. This CDR3 has 16 residues. V lost 5 bases to trimming and J lost 4 bases; unmatched junction nucleotides: 10. CDR3 coding DNA: TGTGCCAGCAGCCAGAGTTTGGAGCGGGGGGGAGAGACCCAGTACTTC. It is translated as CASSQSLERGGETQYF.

The V call is TRBV6-1, the J call TRBJ2-1; D gene uncertain. V lost 2 bases to trimming and J lost 14 bases, with 7 bases between them. The germline gives CDR1 MNHNS, CDR2 SASEGT. The CDR3 contains 10 residues. The CDR3 spells CASSEFHKFF. For the CDR3, the DNA is TGTGCCAGCAGTGAATTTCACAAGTTCTTC.

This clone was observed a single time. V usage is TRBV29-1 and J usage is TRBJ2-7; the match to TRBD1 covers 10 bases. Germline V CDR1 and CDR2: SQVTM, ANQGSEA. The CDR3 runs 12 residues. Trimming took 7 bases from V and 3 from J; bases not matched to a gene: 3. The CDR3 reads CSAWDRGYEQYF. The CDR3 DNA reads TGCAGCGCCTGGGACAGGGGCTACGAGCAGTACTTC.

This clone was counted once. V and J are TRBV18 and TRBJ1-1, with 12 positions matching TRBD1. V gave up 3 bases and J gave up 5 bases; unmatched junction bases: 7. Germline assignment: CDR1 KGHSH and CDR2 LQKENI. The CDR3 loop spans 16 amino acids. In nucleotides, the CDR3 is TGTGCCAGCTCACCCGGGACAGGGGGCTATACAACTGAAGCTTTCTTT. Protein: CASSPGTGGYTTEAFF.

This chain connects TRBV30 to TRBJ1-2; a possible D gene is TRBD1 (5 bases). V lost 8 bases and J 4 bases, leaving 14 bases between the germline ends. This CDR3 is built from 12 residues. Per the germline V gene, CDR1 is GTSNPN and CDR2 is SVGIG (reference sequence). The CDR3 protein is CAQVGATYGYTF. CDR3 DNA sequence: TGTGCCCAAGTAGGGGCTACCTATGGCTACACCTTC.

The chain combines TRBV5-6 with TRBJ1-5, with 12 positions matching TRBD1. Germline V CDR1 and CDR2: SGHDT, YYEEEE. The V segment lost 4 bases and the J segment 6 bases; nucleotides outside the gene matches: 5. CDR3 length: 15 residues. The CDR3 DNA reads as TGTGCCAGCAGCCCGGGACAGGGGGCCGGTCAGCCCCAGCATTTT. Translation: CASSPGQGAGQPQHF.